This is a list of T cell receptor beta chains from one sample in a study of T cell responses to AZD1222 COVID-19 vaccine. Assay used: immunoSEQ multiplex PCR; TCRdb lists only in-frame clones, some missing. Here the sample spans around 28,000 clones, 89% being singletons. Material: peripheral blood, obtained on day 0 of AZD1222 vaccination. Every receptor here comes from an adult in good health. The CDR3 runs from the conserved cysteine through the conserved F or W. Fields, in order: V gene, CDR3 length, D gene, J gene, clone size, CDR3 DNA, CDR3 protein. A D gene is named only where the DNA matches it firmly. Part of the rows lack a size; the others show once, few, many or a class for expanded clones.

TRBV19	15	-	TRBJ2-5	once	TGTGCCAGTAGTCCCCAGCGGAAGGTCGGAGAGACCCAGTACTTC	CASSPQRKVGETQYF
TRBV25-1	13	-	TRBJ2-4	-	TGTGCCAGCAGTGAATACTCGTTAGGAAATCAGTACTTC	CASSEYSLGNQYF
TRBV27	18	-	TRBJ2-6	-	TGTGCCAGCAGTATGTTTCCAGGGGGGCTCTCTGGGGCCAACGTCCTGACTTTC	CASSMFPGGLSGANVLTF
TRBV19	17	TRBD2	TRBJ2-3	-	TGTGCCAGTAGTAAGGGGACTAGCGGGAATTTAGCAGATACGCAGTATTTT	CASSKGTSGNLADTQYF
TRBV23-1	15	TRBD1	TRBJ1-2	-	TGCGCCAGCAGTCAATACTCGGGACAGGGGAATGGCTACACCTTC	CASSQYSGQGNGYTF
TRBV9	20	-	TRBJ2-1	-	TGTGCCAGCAGCCCCCACAACCCGCTTATCGCCTCCCAGTCCTACAATGAGCAGTTCTTC	CASSPHNPLIASQSYNEQFF
TRBV7-9	14	TRBD1	TRBJ2-7	-	TGTGCCAGCAGCTTAGTAGGGACAGGTTTGGGGCAGTACTTC	CASSLVGTGLGQYF
TRBV9	14	TRBD2	TRBJ2-1	-	TGTGCCAGCAGTAAAGCGGGAGAGTACAATGAGCAGTTCTTC	CASSKAGEYNEQFF
TRBV28	13	-	TRBJ2-2	-	TGTGCCAGCAGACACGCGAACACCGGGGAGCTGTTTTTT	CASRHANTGELFF
TRBV9	15	TRBD2	TRBJ2-1	few	TGTGCCAGCAGCGTAGGGGTAGCGGGGTACAATGAGCAGTTCTTC	CASSVGVAGYNEQFF
TRBV10-1	14	-	TRBJ1-3	-	TGCGCCAGCAGTGAGTCGGGCTCTGGAAACACCATATATTTT	CASSESGSGNTIYF